This T cell receptor beta chain was sequenced during a study of regulatory T cells in long-lasting Graves disease (dated by TCRdb to the early 2020s). In terms of the full investigation: Patients with newly diagnosed Graves' disease had been on antithyroid drugs for under 3 months. The study was registered as a clinical trial and conducted in China. A total of roughly 35 samples underwent TCR sequencing: around 13 from persistent and roughly 20 from newly diagnosed Graves' disease patients. Patients with persistent Graves' disease were compared with patients with newly diagnosed Graves' disease using TCR sequencing and RNA sequencing of peripheral blood. The paper as a whole reports these results and caveats: Compared with newly diagnosed patients, patients with persistent Graves' disease had lower TCR Shannon entropy and fewer highly expanded clones, which suggests clonal expansion. More public clonotypes were shared among persistent patients (roughly 2,700) than among newly diagnosed patients (966). Sequencing and analysis were restricted to the TCR beta chain. As a limitation, the authors acknowledged that the small sample size may reduce accuracy. Because the primary lesion, thyroid tissue, could not be accessed, the study looked at peripheral blood alone.

This clonotype was detected ten times or more. The antigen this receptor binds is unknown. The record has no base qualities; no much larger clone is one base away. Library prep was done by multiplex PCR. This sample was sequenced with an Illumina HiSeq 4000. iRepertoire HTBI primers and Arm-PCR amplification of CDR3 regions were used to construct TCR beta libraries. PCR products were gel purified before sequencing. On the authors' methods: Gene usage analysis of CDR3 amino acid clonotypes relied on the approximately 68 TRBV and about 13 TRBJ segments identified across samples. COPE and FqMerger were used to merge the filtered high-quality paired reads into contigs. BLAST was used to align contigs to the IMGT TRBV, TRBD and TRBJ reference genes, and CDR3 was defined following IMGT. Any clonotype with a frequency above 0.1% was classified as a highly expanded clone. Shannon entropy served as the measure of repertoire diversity, while the Gini coefficient captured V-J evenness. Clonotypes shared by more than one individual were considered public. The raw public data were reprocessed by TCRdb itself: fastp quality trimming at Q25, MiXCR clonotype calling, in-frame beta chains only. Identical CDR3 protein sequences are pooled into one entry, listed with their most common genes and DNA. In this record, the V and J calls reflect TCRdb's handling and not the investigators' own analysis. Recorded for this sample are some 200,000 distinct CDR3 sequences; roughly 18% of them occurred a single time. About 10% of the sample belongs to the ten largest clones.

The sample's time point label, in plain terms: newly diagnosed GD, antithyroid drugs for less than 3 months. RNA was extracted from PBMCs in TRIzol for both TCR sequencing and RNA sequencing. The diagnosis of Graves' disease was made according to American Thyroid Association guidelines. Recruitment of patients was carried out at an endocrinology department in Xi'an, China. Each patient gave about 10 milliliters of peripheral blood, collected in an EDTA anticoagulant tube. Ficoll Paque Plus density gradient separation was used to isolate PBMCs, and no additional T cell sorting was done. An Agilent 2100 Bioanalyzer and agarose gel were used to check RNA quality, while a NanoDrop 2000 measured RNA concentration. The sample also formed part of further work on T cells in Graves' hyperthyroidism and ophthalmopathy. Taken from the second paper: Stable Graves' hyperthyroidism was defined as no progression to ophthalmopathy during 18 months of follow-up. Hyperthyroidism patients were aged 18 to 65 years and newly diagnosed, with disease duration of less than 2 months. The study excluded patients with uncontrolled infections, other autoimmune diseases, pregnancy or lactation. Diagnoses were based on clinical symptoms, serum thyroxine and TRAb, thyroid ultrasound and orbital computed tomography. The TCR CDR3 was subjected to a first round of RT-PCR using the HTBI primer set and the Qiagen OneStep RT-PCR kit. Most expanded thyroid clonotypes (frequency above 0.001) were also found in blood, which suggests that blood repertoires may mirror thyroid immune responses. A 13 V-J signature model separated ophthalmopathy from stable hyperthyroidism, with roughly 88% sensitivity and roughly 82% specificity in cross-validation and 80%/75% in testing. In validation, progression to ophthalmopathy was predicted by the model with nearly 71% sensitivity and roughly 76% specificity, a median of 6.5 months before onset. To identify TCR V-J signatures that set the groups apart, the researchers used a discovery cohort of about a hundred patients, made up of under 45 with Graves' ophthalmopathy and about 55 with stable Graves' hyperthyroidism. Whether ophthalmopathy could be predicted prospectively was tested in an independent validation cohort made up of approximately 19 hyperthyroidism patients plus 17 patients who later progressed to ophthalmopathy. For training and testing, the roughly 100 patients in the discovery cohort were randomly divided in a 7:3 ratio. In addition, the study compared T-cell repertoires in thyroid tissue and in blood from 6 or 7 Graves' hyperthyroidism patients. Following sampling, methimazole starting at 30 mg daily was given to hyperthyroidism patients, and high-dose intravenous methylprednisolone was given to ophthalmopathy patients. Libraries were constructed in a second round of multiplex PCR, after which size selection and purification were performed. The libraries were sequenced on an Illumina HiSeq2000 using paired-end 100 bp reads. SOAPnuke was used to process the raw data, throwing out any read that contained adapters or uncalled bases, had a mean Phred below 15, or lacked an exact constant-primer or identifier match. COPE v1.2.5 was used to merge high-quality paired reads, and clonotypes were defined as unique nucleotide sequences. Clonotypes were aligned to IMGT TRBV, TRBD and TRBJ reference segments using MiTCR v1.1. Analysis was restricted to V-J combinations with a frequency above 0.0001, which covered about 99% of repertoires. The TCS score was defined as F50 (clonal expansion) divided by E x V (chaos), with BLOSUM62-based TCRdist calculated between CDR3 peptides within each V-J. Welch's t-statistics and random forest reduced several hundred V-J features to 10 to 15, which were used in a naive Bayes classifier (R e1071). Sample size was not statistically predetermined, and investigators were not blinded to group allocation. The paper describes TCR Vbeta CDR3 sequencing of 140 or so peripheral blood samples, made up of roughly 45 ophthalmopathy patients, 70 to 75 hyperthyroidism patients and 17 progressor patients.

The TCR was taken from a woman between 25 and 40 years old with Graves disease. Donor details come from another sample of the same person, matched by shared clones. The sample was peripheral blood mononuclear cells (PBMCs), taken at new diagnosis, from a patient treated with antithyroid drugs.

The CDR3 has the sequence CASSEDELPRGYTF. The DNA is TGTGCCAGCAGTGAGGACGAACTTCCTCGTGGCTACACCTTC. The V and J segments used are TRBV6-1 and TRBJ1-2; confidence is insufficient to name the D gene. The CDR1 and CDR2 encoded by the germline V gene are MNHNS and SASEGT. V loses 3 bases of germline sequence and J loses 7 bases, and the interval between the two ends is 15 bases. The CDR3 holds 14 amino acids from the cysteine to the phenylalanine. Only the CDR3 DNA is retained, 42 bases long and in frame from the first base.